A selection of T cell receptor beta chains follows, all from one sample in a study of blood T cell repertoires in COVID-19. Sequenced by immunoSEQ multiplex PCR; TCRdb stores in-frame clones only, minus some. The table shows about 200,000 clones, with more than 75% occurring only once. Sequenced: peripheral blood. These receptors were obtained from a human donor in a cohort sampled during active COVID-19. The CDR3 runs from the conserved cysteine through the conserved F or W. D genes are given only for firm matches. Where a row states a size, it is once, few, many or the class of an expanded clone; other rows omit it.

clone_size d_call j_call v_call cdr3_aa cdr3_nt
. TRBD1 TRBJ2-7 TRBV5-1 CASSSATRQGSEQYF TGCGCCAGCAGCTCAGCAACTCGACAGGGCTCCGAGCAGTACTTC
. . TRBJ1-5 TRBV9 CASSVGPGPSSNQPQHF TGTGCCAGCAGCGTAGGCCCAGGCCCTTCTAGCAATCAGCCCCAGCATTTT
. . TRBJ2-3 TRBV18 CASSPYVGAGIRDTQYF TGTGCCAGCTCACCATACGTCGGCGCAGGGATAAGAGATACGCAGTATTTT
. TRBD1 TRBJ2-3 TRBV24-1 CATSDLGRGREDTDTQYF TGTGCCACCAGTGATTTAGGCAGGGGGCGCGAGGACACAGATACGCAGTATTTT
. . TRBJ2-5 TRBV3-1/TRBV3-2 CASSLRVVETQYF TGTGCCAGCAGCCTCAGGGTCGTCGAGACCCAGTACTTC
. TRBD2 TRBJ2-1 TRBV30 CAWSYGLAGGEQFF TGTGCCTGGAGTTATGGCCTAGCGGGAGGTGAGCAGTTCTTC
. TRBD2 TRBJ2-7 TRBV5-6 CASSSSGRAYEQYF TGTGCCAGCAGCTCTAGCGGGAGGGCCTACGAGCAGTACTTC
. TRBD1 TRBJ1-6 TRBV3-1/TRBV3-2 CASSHLDRDSPLHF TGTGCCAGCAGCCACTTGGACAGGGATTCACCCCTCCACTTT
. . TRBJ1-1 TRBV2 CASSVGGNTEAFF TGTGCCAGCAGTGTAGGGGGTAACACTGAAGCTTTCTTT
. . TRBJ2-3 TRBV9 CASSVGPQVVDTQYF TGTGCCAGCAGCGTAGGGCCCCAGGTGGTAGATACGCAGTATTTT
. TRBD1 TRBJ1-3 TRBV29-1 CSVEETGGSGNTIYF TGCAGCGTTGAAGAAACAGGGGGTTCTGGAAACACCATATATTTT
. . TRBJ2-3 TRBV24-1 CARLRGDTQYF TGTGCCAGGCTAAGGGGGGATACGCAGTATTTT
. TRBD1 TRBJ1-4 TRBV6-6 CASSSGTGVLF TGTGCCAGCAGTTCCGGGACAGGGGTGCTTTTT
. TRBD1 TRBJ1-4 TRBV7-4 CASSLEGQSEKLFF TGTGCCAGCAGCCTAGAGGGACAGAGCGAAAAACTGTTTTTT
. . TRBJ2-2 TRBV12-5 CASGLVQGAYTGELFF TGTGCTAGTGGTTTGGTACAAGGGGCATATACCGGGGAGCTGTTTTTT
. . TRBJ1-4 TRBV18 CASSPGAESNEKLFF TGTGCCAGCTCACCTGGGGCAGAGAGTAATGAAAAACTGTTTTTT
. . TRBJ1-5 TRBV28 CASSPGQLTTPQHF TGTGCCAGCAGCCCAGGACAGCTAACGACGCCCCAGCATTTT
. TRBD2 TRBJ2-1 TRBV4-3 CASSPGTSGSYEQFF TGCGCCAGCAGCCCGGGGACTAGCGGGAGTTATGAGCAGTTCTTC
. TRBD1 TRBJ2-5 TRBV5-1 CASSNGQGGETQYF TGCGCCAGCAGCAACGGACAGGGAGGAGAGACCCAGTACTTC
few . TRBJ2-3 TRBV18 CASSPPSSTDTQYF TGTGCCAGCTCACCCCCCTCCTCCACAGATACGCAGTATTTT
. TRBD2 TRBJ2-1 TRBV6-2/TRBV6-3 CASSSPGGPNEQFF TGTGCCAGCAGTTCCCCGGGGGGTCCCAATGAGCAGTTCTTC
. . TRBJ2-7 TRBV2 CASRPSGSYEQYF TGTGCCAGCAGGCCCAGCGGATCCTACGAGCAGTACTTC
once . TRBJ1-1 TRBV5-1 CASSWDGGLNTEAFF TGCGCCAGCAGCTGGGACGGGGGGCTGAACACTGAAGCTTTCTTT
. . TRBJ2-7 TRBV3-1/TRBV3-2 CASSQVRPRVTREDEQYF TGTGCCAGCAGCCAAGTGAGGCCCAGGGTCACCAGGGAGGACGAGCAGTACTTC
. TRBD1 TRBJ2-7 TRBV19 CASSPQGRGLFEQYF TGTGCCAGTAGCCCACAGGGCAGGGGGCTTTTCGAGCAGTACTTC
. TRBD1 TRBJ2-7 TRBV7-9 CASSLLGRQGFSYEQYF TGTGCCAGCAGCTTACTTGGCCGACAGGGGTTCTCCTACGAGCAGTACTTC
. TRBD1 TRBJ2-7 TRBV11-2 CASSRGQGPGQYF TGTGCCAGCAGCCGGGGACAGGGGCCGGGGCAGTACTTC
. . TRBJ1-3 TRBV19 CASSLRLPTGLSGNTIYF TGTGCCAGTAGTCTGAGACTCCCGACAGGCCTCTCTGGAAACACCATATATTTT
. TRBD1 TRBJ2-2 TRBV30 CAWSGTADTGELFF TGTGCCTGGTCCGGGACAGCTGACACCGGGGAGCTGTTTTTT
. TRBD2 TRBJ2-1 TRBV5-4 CASSLSASGHNEQFF TGTGCCAGCAGCTTGTCGGCTAGCGGCCACAATGAGCAGTTCTTC
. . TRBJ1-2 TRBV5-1 CASSLAATGPSYRDGYTF TGCGCCAGCAGCTTGGCCGCTACAGGGCCCTCCTATCGGGATGGCTACACCTTC
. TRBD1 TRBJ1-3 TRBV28 CASSPLGTGSHGNTIYF TGTGCCAGCAGTCCTCTCGGGACAGGGTCTCATGGAAACACCATATATTTT
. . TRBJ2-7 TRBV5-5 CASSRGQIYPSYEQYF TGTGCCAGCAGCCGTGGACAGATTTACCCCTCCTACGAGCAGTACTTC